The clone carrying this TCR beta chain occurred many times. The antigen is not known. Time point here: persistent/refractory GD, antithyroid drugs over 5 years with positive TRAb. After RNA was extracted from PBMCs, the TCR library was made from it. TCR beta libraries were built with iRepertoire HTBI primers and Arm-PCR of CDR3 regions. TCRdb re-derived calls from the multiplex PCR reads in MiXCR, one entry per CDR3 protein. The sample records roughly 450,000 distinct CDR3 sequences, around 24% being singletons. This sample was included in a study of regulatory T cells in long-lasting Graves disease. Study-wide results and caveats: Among samples with persistent disease, TRBV28, TRBJ1-2 and TRBJ2-5 were favored.

Germline assignment: CDR1 SNHLY and CDR2 FYNNEI. V dropped 3 bases and J dropped 2 bases, with 5 bases sitting between them. The CDR3 extends over 12 amino acids. The material was peripheral blood mononuclear cells (PBMCs), obtained when the disease was refractory, from a patient treated with antithyroid drugs. This TCR derives from a female donor with Graves disease. The genes are TRBV2 and TRBJ2-7; D is unclear. CDR3 nucleotide sequence: TGTGCCAGCAGTGACAGCCCCTACGAGCAGTACTTC. Translated, it gives CASSDSPYEQYF. Full variable domain (outside the CDR3, taken from reference TRBV2 and TRBJ2-7): EPEVTQTPSHQVTQMGQEVILRCVPISNHLYFYWYRQILGQKVEFLVSFYNNEISEKSEIFDDQFSVERPDGSNFTLKIRSTKLEDSAMYFCASSDSPYEQYFGPGTRLTVT.